This passage covers 15 T cell receptor beta chains from one sample sequenced in a study of T-cell memory formation after mild COVID-19. TCRdb analysed the 5' RACE reads with MiXCR anew, one entry per CDR3 protein. In the table there are about 130,000 distinct CDR3 sequences, about 18% of which are singletons. Source material: PBMCs or a T cell subset sorted from them (not recorded which). These receptors were collected from a man younger than 35 who had mild COVID-19 (a few samples of this study predate the infection). Cell type and time point are not known.

This clonotype was counted between two and nine times. This chain joins TRBV24-1 and TRBJ2-3; weak D call: TRBD1 (6 bases). The CDR3 sequence is 15 residues long. Germline V gene data show CDR1 as KGHDR and CDR2 as SFDVKD. V lost 5 bases and J lost 3, with 14 bases in between. The CDR3 DNA sequence: TGTGCCACCAGTGGTAAGGGGGACATAACAGATACGCAGTATTTT. As protein: CATSGKGDITDTQYF.

This chain links TRBV29-1 with TRBJ1-2, with D unclear. The CDR3 sequence is 12 residues long. Germline CDR1 reads SQVTM; CDR2 reads ANQGSEA. Trimming took 4 bases from V and 2 from J, leaving 8 bases between them. The CDR3 loop is CSVGKENYGYTF. Written as DNA, the CDR3 is TGCAGCGTTGGGAAGGAAAACTATGGCTACACCTTC.

This clonotype has more than one count but fewer than ten. This chain joins TRBV6-2 or TRBV6-3 and TRBJ2-3; 7 positions match TRBD2. The trim removed 7 bases at V and 3 bases at J, leaving 10 bases unmatched. The CDR3 runs 15 residues. Per germline, CDR1 MNHEY and CDR2 SVGEGT. The CDR3 nucleotides are TGTGCCAGCAAGATACGAGCGGGGCGGACAGATACGCAGTATTTT. The encoded protein is CASKIRAGRTDTQYF.

This chain links TRBV30 with TRBJ1-2; D call uncertain. The CDR3 covers 13 residues. Trimming took 0 bases from V and 8 from J, leaving 13 bases between them. Germline assignment: CDR1 GTSNPN and CDR2 SVGIG (reference sequence). The CDR3 loop reads CAWSVSPSGGYTF. CDR3 coding DNA: TGTGCCTGGAGTGTATCGCCATCCGGCGGCTACACCTTC.

This clonotype has a handful of counts. The chain links TRBV7-2 to TRBJ2-7, with D maybe TRBD1 (5 bases). CDR1 and CDR2 from the germline V gene are SGHTA and FQGNSA. Trimming cost V 0 bases and J 3 bases, with 12 bases left between them. There are 15 residues in the CDR3. The CDR3 reads CASSLATAGNYEQYF. The CDR3 coding sequence is TGTGCCAGCAGCTTAGCGACGGCAGGGAACTACGAGCAGTACTTC. The full variable domain, its missing parts supplied by reference TRBV7-2 and TRBJ2-7, is GAGVSQSPSNKVTEKGKDVELRCDPISGHTALYWYRQSLGQGLEFLIYFQGNSAPDKSGLPSDRFSAERTGGSVSTLTIQRTQQEDSAVYLCASSLATAGNYEQYFGPGTRLTVT.

J is TRBJ1-5 and V is TRBV4-3; unclear D gene. The V end lost 4 bases, the J end lost 5 bases, and 15 bases lay between the germline ends. Germline V gives CDR1 LGHNA, CDR2 YSLEER. The CDR3 loop spans 15 amino acids. CDR3 coding DNA: TGCGCCAGCAGCCTTAGGGTAGCCCTCGATCAGCCCCAGCATTTT. It encodes CASSLRVALDQPQHF.

This clonotype came up a few times. The rearrangement uses TRBV4-1 and TRBJ2-3; 10 bases agree with TRBD1. CDR3 length: 16 amino acids. CDR1 MGHRA and CDR2 YSYEKL come from the germline V gene. The V gene end was trimmed by 2 bases and the J gene end by 1 base; junction bases not matched to a gene: 3. The CDR3 protein is CASSQRDRGRTDTQYF. Written as DNA, the CDR3 is TGCGCCAGCAGCCAAAGGGACAGGGGACGCACAGATACGCAGTATTTT.

This clonotype appeared a few times. The V gene is TRBV20-1, the J gene TRBJ2-5; possibly TRBD2 for D (5 bases). Between the trimmed V and J ends, which lost 8 bases and 7 bases, there was a span of 17 bases. In germline, CDR1 is DFQATT, CDR2 SNEGSKA (reference sequence). CDR3 length: 12 residues. The CDR3 region is CSPRRGVGTQYF. As DNA, the CDR3 is TGCAGTCCTCGCCGGGGAGTCGGGACCCAGTACTTC.

There are a few counts of this clonotype. The chain links TRBV7-9 to TRBJ2-2; possibly TRBD1 for D (5 bases). Per the germline V gene, CDR1 is SEHNR and CDR2 is FQNEAQ (reference sequence). This CDR3 spans 11 amino acids. The V end was cut by 11 bases, the J end by 6 bases, with 10 bases between. This chain's CDR3 is CAGAVAGELFF. The CDR3, as DNA: TGTGCCGGGGCCGTAGCCGGGGAGCTGTTTTTT.

The V and J genes are TRBV20-1 and TRBJ2-6; TRBD2 is a possible D gene (5 bases). V lost 0 bases to trimming and J lost 2 bases, with 11 bases between them. CDR1 and CDR2 (germline): DFQATT, SNEGSKA (reference sequence). This CDR3 spans 16 amino acids. As DNA, the CDR3 is TGCAGTGCTAGAGATCACGGGGAGACTGGGGCCAACGTCCTGACTTTC. This encodes CSARDHGETGANVLTF.

The rearrangement joins TRBV12-3 or TRBV12-4 to TRBJ2-5, with 8 bases identical to TRBD1. Trimming at V came to 3 bases and at J to 2 bases, leaving 5 bases not matched to a gene. The CDR3 has 15 residues. CDR3 bases: TGTGCCAGCAGTTTGTATCGGACAGGGCAAGAGACCCAGTACTTC. The encoded protein is CASSLYRTGQETQYF.

This clonotype occurred many times. The chain uses TRBV5-1 and TRBJ2-1, with D possibly being TRBD1 or TRBD2 (6 bases each). V shed 3 bases and J shed 0 bases, with 13 bases lying between them. Germline lookup yields CDR1 SGHRS and CDR2 YFSETQ. This CDR3 is 16 amino acids long. CDR3 DNA sequence: TGCGCCAGCAGCTGGAGGGAGACAGGCTCCTACAATGAGCAGTTCTTC. Translation gives CASSWRETGSYNEQFF.

This clonotype was observed a handful of times. The J gene is TRBJ1-2, the V gene TRBV7-3; tentative D call: TRBD1 (5 bases). Trimming left V 5 bases short and J 6 bases short, with 19 bases between. The germline gives CDR1 SGHTA, CDR2 FQGTGA. The CDR3 loop spans 15 amino acids. The CDR3 loop is CASSPTRLGDDGYTF. The CDR3 bases are TGTGCCAGCAGCCCAACGAGGCTAGGGGACGATGGCTACACCTTC.

In its sample, this clonotype was seen many times. The V and J genes are TRBV5-1 and TRBJ2-7, with 11 bases matching TRBD1. V shed 2 bases, J shed 4 bases, and the junction held 5 bases outside the gene matches. This CDR3 has 15 amino acids. Germline CDR1 SGHRS, CDR2 YFSETQ. CDR3 in DNA: TGCGCCAGCAGCTTCCCCGGACAGGGGGCGTACGAGCAGTACTTC. It is translated as CASSFPGQGAYEQYF.

This clonotype came up a few times. The V and J genes are TRBV15 and TRBJ1-5; weak D call: TRBD1 (6 bases). Germline V gene data show CDR1 as LNHNV and CDR2 as YYDKDF (reference sequence). The CDR3 totals 14 residues. With 5 bases removed from V and 7 bases from J, the gap between germline ends came to 15 bases. Here the CDR3 reads CATSGTGSRQPQHF. CDR3 sequence (DNA): TGTGCCACCAGCGGTACAGGGTCACGGCAGCCCCAGCATTTT.